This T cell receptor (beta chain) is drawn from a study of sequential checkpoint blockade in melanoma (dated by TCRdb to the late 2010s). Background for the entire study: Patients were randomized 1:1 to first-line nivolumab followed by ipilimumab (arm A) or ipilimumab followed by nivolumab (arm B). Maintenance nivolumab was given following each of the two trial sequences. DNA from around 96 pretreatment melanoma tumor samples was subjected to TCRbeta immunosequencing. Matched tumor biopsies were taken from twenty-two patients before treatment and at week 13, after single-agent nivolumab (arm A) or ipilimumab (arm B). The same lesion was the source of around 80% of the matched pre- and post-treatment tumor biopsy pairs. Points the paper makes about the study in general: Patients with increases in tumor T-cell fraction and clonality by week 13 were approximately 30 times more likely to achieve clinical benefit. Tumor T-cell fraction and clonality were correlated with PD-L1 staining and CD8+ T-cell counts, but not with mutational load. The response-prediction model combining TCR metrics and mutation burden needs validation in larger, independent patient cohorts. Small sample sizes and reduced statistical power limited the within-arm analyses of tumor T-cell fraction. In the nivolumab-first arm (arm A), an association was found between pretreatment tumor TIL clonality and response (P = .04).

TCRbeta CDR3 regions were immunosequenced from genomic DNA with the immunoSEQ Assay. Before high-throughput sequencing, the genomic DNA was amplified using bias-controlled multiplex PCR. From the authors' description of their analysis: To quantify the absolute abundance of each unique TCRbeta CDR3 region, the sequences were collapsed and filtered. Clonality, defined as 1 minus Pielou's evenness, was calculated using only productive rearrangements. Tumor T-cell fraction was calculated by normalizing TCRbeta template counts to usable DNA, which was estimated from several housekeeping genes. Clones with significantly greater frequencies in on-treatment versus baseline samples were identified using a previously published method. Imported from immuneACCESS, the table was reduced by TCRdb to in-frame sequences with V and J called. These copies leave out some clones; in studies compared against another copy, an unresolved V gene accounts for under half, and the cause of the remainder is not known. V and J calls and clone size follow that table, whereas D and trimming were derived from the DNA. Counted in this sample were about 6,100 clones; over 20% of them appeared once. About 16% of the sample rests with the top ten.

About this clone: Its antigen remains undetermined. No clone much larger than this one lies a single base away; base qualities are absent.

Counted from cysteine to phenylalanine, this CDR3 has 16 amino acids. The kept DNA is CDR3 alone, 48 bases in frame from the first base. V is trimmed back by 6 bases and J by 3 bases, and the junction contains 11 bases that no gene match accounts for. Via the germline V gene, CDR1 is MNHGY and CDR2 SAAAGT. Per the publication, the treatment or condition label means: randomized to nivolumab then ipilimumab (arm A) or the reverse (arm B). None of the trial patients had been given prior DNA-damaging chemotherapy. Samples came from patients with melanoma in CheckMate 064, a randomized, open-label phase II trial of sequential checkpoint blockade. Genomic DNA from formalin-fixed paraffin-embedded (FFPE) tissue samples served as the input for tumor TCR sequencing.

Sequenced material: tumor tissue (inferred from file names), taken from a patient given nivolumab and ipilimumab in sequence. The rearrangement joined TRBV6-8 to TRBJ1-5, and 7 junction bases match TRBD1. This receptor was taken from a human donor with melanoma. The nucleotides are TGTGCCAGCAGAAGGACCGGGACAGAATTCAATCAGCCCCAGCATTTT. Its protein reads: CASRRTGTEFNQPQHF.